This is a list of T cell receptor beta chains from one sample in a study of cytomegalovirus exposure and HLA in healthy donors. Measured with immunoSEQ multiplex PCR; TCRdb has only the in-frame clones, and not every one. The repertoire holds 90,000 to 100,000 clones, with 50% to 80% as singletons. Sequenced: PBMCs. The receptors shown here come from a young man in good health and CMV-seronegative. Both conserved end residues are part of each CDR3. Each record gives: CDR3 DNA, CDR3 protein, J gene, D gene, V gene, clone size, CDR3 length. A D gene is named only where the DNA matches it firmly. The size field is filled for only some rows; it gives once, few, many or a size class.

cdr3_nt: TGTGCCAGCAGCGATCCAGGGGTAATAGCAGATACGCAGTATTTT
cdr3_aa: CASSDPGVIADTQYF
j_call: TRBJ2-3
d_call: -
v_call: TRBV9
clone_size: -
cdr3_length: 15

cdr3_nt: TGTGCCAGCAGCTCCAGACTAGCGGGGGGGTCCGGGGAGCTGTTTTTT
cdr3_aa: CASSSRLAGGSGELFF
j_call: TRBJ2-2
d_call: TRBD2
v_call: TRBV11-3
clone_size: -
cdr3_length: 16

cdr3_nt: TGTGCCAGCACCGGGACTCGCTCCTACGAGCAGTACTTC
cdr3_aa: CASTGTRSYEQYF
j_call: TRBJ2-7
d_call: -
v_call: TRBV6-1
clone_size: -
cdr3_length: 13

cdr3_nt: TGTGCCAGCTCACTAGGGAGGGCCCAAGAGACCCAGTACTTC
cdr3_aa: CASSLGRAQETQYF
j_call: TRBJ2-5
d_call: TRBD2
v_call: TRBV18
clone_size: few
cdr3_length: 14

cdr3_nt: TGTGCCAGCAGCACACGAAGGACAGGGTCTGGGGCCAACGTCCTGACTTTC
cdr3_aa: CASSTRRTGSGANVLTF
j_call: TRBJ2-6
d_call: TRBD1
v_call: TRBV7-6
clone_size: once
cdr3_length: 17

cdr3_nt: TGTGCCAGCAGCATTACTAGCGGGCGCTTCTCCGAGCAGTACTTC
cdr3_aa: CASSITSGRFSEQYF
j_call: TRBJ2-7
d_call: TRBD2
v_call: TRBV7-6
clone_size: few
cdr3_length: 15

cdr3_nt: TGTGCCAGCAGCTACCTACTTACTAGCGGGTCGAATACGCAGTATTTT
cdr3_aa: CASSYLLTSGSNTQYF
j_call: TRBJ2-3
d_call: TRBD2
v_call: TRBV7-9
clone_size: once
cdr3_length: 16

cdr3_nt: TGTGCCAGCCGAGGACAGGTGAACACCGGGGAGCTGTTTTTT
cdr3_aa: CASRGQVNTGELFF
j_call: TRBJ2-2
d_call: TRBD1
v_call: TRBV2
clone_size: -
cdr3_length: 14

cdr3_nt: TGTGCCAGCAGCTTAGGGACAGGGGATTATCAGCCCCAGCATTTT
cdr3_aa: CASSLGTGDYQPQHF
j_call: TRBJ1-5
d_call: TRBD1
v_call: TRBV13
clone_size: -
cdr3_length: 15

cdr3_nt: TGTGCCAGCAGTCCACTATGGGGACTAGCGGGAGCTGGCAAAAACATTCAGTACTTC
cdr3_aa: CASSPLWGLAGAGKNIQYF
j_call: TRBJ2-4
d_call: TRBD2
v_call: TRBV28
clone_size: -
cdr3_length: 19

cdr3_nt: TGTGCCAGCAGCTTAACTCCGCTTAGCACTGAGACCCAGTACTTC
cdr3_aa: CASSLTPLSTETQYF
j_call: TRBJ2-5
d_call: -
v_call: TRBV7-3
clone_size: -
cdr3_length: 15

cdr3_nt: TGTGCCATCGCGGGACTAGCGGGAGGGCCGGGAGATACGCAGTATTTT
cdr3_aa: CAIAGLAGGPGDTQYF
j_call: TRBJ2-3
d_call: TRBD2
v_call: TRBV10-3
clone_size: -
cdr3_length: 16

cdr3_nt: TGTGCCACCTGCAGGGGACAGACAGATACGCAGTATTTT
cdr3_aa: CATCRGQTDTQYF
j_call: TRBJ2-3
d_call: TRBD1
v_call: TRBV9
clone_size: -
cdr3_length: 13

cdr3_nt: TGTGCCAGCTCATCTCGACAGGGGGAAGGAGCAACTAATGAAAAACTGTTTTTT
cdr3_aa: CASSSRQGEGATNEKLFF
j_call: TRBJ1-4
d_call: TRBD1
v_call: TRBV18
clone_size: -
cdr3_length: 18

cdr3_nt: TGTGCCAGCAGCCCTACCCAGCGGGGGGTCTACAATGAGCAGTTCTTC
cdr3_aa: CASSPTQRGVYNEQFF
j_call: TRBJ2-1
d_call: TRBD2
v_call: TRBV7-3
clone_size: few
cdr3_length: 16

cdr3_nt: TGTGCCAGCTCAGCGGGACTCCAGACAGATACGCAGTATTTT
cdr3_aa: CASSAGLQTDTQYF
j_call: TRBJ2-3
d_call: -
v_call: TRBV18
clone_size: -
cdr3_length: 14

cdr3_nt: TGTGCCAGCAAGACAGGTTCCTACGAGCAGTACTTC
cdr3_aa: CASKTGSYEQYF
j_call: TRBJ2-7
d_call: -
v_call: TRBV28
clone_size: few
cdr3_length: 12

cdr3_nt: TGCGCCAGCAGTTTTTCAACAGGACAGGGGTTTAGGTACGAGCAGTACTTC
cdr3_aa: CASSFSTGQGFRYEQYF
j_call: TRBJ2-7
d_call: TRBD1
v_call: TRBV5-1
clone_size: few
cdr3_length: 17

cdr3_nt: TGTGCCAGCAGTTACAGGGAGGTCTGGAGCACTGAAGCTTTCTTT
cdr3_aa: CASSYREVWSTEAFF
j_call: TRBJ1-1
d_call: -
v_call: TRBV6-6
clone_size: -
cdr3_length: 15

cdr3_nt: TGTGCCAGCAGTCGAGGGACAGTTTCACCCCTCCACTTT
cdr3_aa: CASSRGTVSPLHF
j_call: TRBJ1-6
d_call: TRBD1
v_call: TRBV6-5
clone_size: -
cdr3_length: 13

cdr3_nt: TGTGCCAGCAGCGGGCACCTCCAAGAGACCCAGTACTTC
cdr3_aa: CASSGHLQETQYF
j_call: TRBJ2-5
d_call: -
v_call: TRBV9
clone_size: -
cdr3_length: 13

cdr3_nt: TGCGCCAGCAGCTCGTCCCTCGTGAGTGCACGGGCAACTAATGAAAAACTGTTTTTT
cdr3_aa: CASSSSLVSARATNEKLFF
j_call: TRBJ1-4
d_call: -
v_call: TRBV5-1
clone_size: -
cdr3_length: 19

cdr3_nt: TGTGCCAGCAGTCGTAGCGGGTTCACAGATACGCAGTATTTT
cdr3_aa: CASSRSGFTDTQYF
j_call: TRBJ2-3
d_call: TRBD2
v_call: TRBV28
clone_size: -
cdr3_length: 14

cdr3_nt: TGTGCCAGCAGCATCCGGGGTTCCTACGAGCAGTACTTC
cdr3_aa: CASSIRGSYEQYF
j_call: TRBJ2-7
d_call: -
v_call: TRBV11-3
clone_size: -
cdr3_length: 13

cdr3_nt: TGTGCCAGCAGTCCACCCCAGGGGAATGGCTACGAGCAGTACTTC
cdr3_aa: CASSPPQGNGYEQYF
j_call: TRBJ2-7
d_call: -
v_call: TRBV28
clone_size: -
cdr3_length: 15

cdr3_nt: TGTGCCAGCTCACCCCCCATAGCGGGAGTAGATACGCAGTATTTT
cdr3_aa: CASSPPIAGVDTQYF
j_call: TRBJ2-3
d_call: TRBD2
v_call: TRBV18
clone_size: -
cdr3_length: 15

cdr3_nt: TGTGCCAGCAGCCTAGCGGGAGTCTCCTACGAGCAGTACTTC
cdr3_aa: CASSLAGVSYEQYF
j_call: TRBJ2-7
d_call: TRBD2
v_call: TRBV28
clone_size: few
cdr3_length: 14

cdr3_nt: TGTGCCAGTAAAACCGGGACTGATAATCAGCCCCAGCATTTT
cdr3_aa: CASKTGTDNQPQHF
j_call: TRBJ1-5
d_call: -
v_call: TRBV19
clone_size: -
cdr3_length: 14

cdr3_nt: TGTGCCAGCAGCTCCCTGGCTAGCGGGGGGACCCACAATGAGCAGTTCTTC
cdr3_aa: CASSSLASGGTHNEQFF
j_call: TRBJ2-1
d_call: TRBD2
v_call: TRBV7-3
clone_size: few
cdr3_length: 17

cdr3_nt: TGTGCCAGCAGCCCTCGTGAGGGCCCAAATGAAAAACTGTTTTTT
cdr3_aa: CASSPREGPNEKLFF
j_call: TRBJ1-4
d_call: -
v_call: TRBV7-8
clone_size: -
cdr3_length: 15

cdr3_nt: TGTGCCAGCAGCTTAGAGGGTGGAGCCGGGGAGCTGTTTTTT
cdr3_aa: CASSLEGGAGELFF
j_call: TRBJ2-2
d_call: -
v_call: TRBV11-3
clone_size: -
cdr3_length: 14

cdr3_nt: TGCGCCAGCAGCCGGTTTTGGTTGACTCTCCAAGAGACCCAGTACTTC
cdr3_aa: CASSRFWLTLQETQYF
j_call: TRBJ2-5
d_call: -
v_call: TRBV4-1
clone_size: -
cdr3_length: 16

cdr3_nt: TGTGCCAGCTCACCTTACCGATCGGGGGGCTGGGAGACCCAGTACTTC
cdr3_aa: CASSPYRSGGWETQYF
j_call: TRBJ2-5
d_call: -
v_call: TRBV18
clone_size: -
cdr3_length: 16

cdr3_nt: TGTGCCAGCAGTTTGGACAGATCGGGCAATCAGCCCCAGCATTTT
cdr3_aa: CASSLDRSGNQPQHF
j_call: TRBJ1-5
d_call: -
v_call: TRBV2
clone_size: -
cdr3_length: 15

cdr3_nt: TGTGCCAGCAGTGAAGTGGGTGGAGGGAAAGTATGGAGTTCCTATAATTCACCCCTCCACTTT
cdr3_aa: CASSEVGGGKVWSSYNSPLHF
j_call: TRBJ1-6
d_call: -
v_call: TRBV6-1
clone_size: -
cdr3_length: 21

cdr3_nt: TGTGCCAGCAGCCAAGTAACAGGGGGCACTGATGGCTACACCTTC
cdr3_aa: CASSQVTGGTDGYTF
j_call: TRBJ1-2
d_call: TRBD1
v_call: TRBV4-2
clone_size: medium-sized
cdr3_length: 15

cdr3_nt: TGTGCCACCAGCGGTGAGGACAGGGAGGGTGAAAAACTGTTTTTT
cdr3_aa: CATSGEDREGEKLFF
j_call: TRBJ1-4
d_call: TRBD1
v_call: TRBV15
clone_size: -
cdr3_length: 15

cdr3_nt: TGTGCCACCAGCAGGGACATGGATTCCTACGAGCAGTACTTC
cdr3_aa: CATSRDMDSYEQYF
j_call: TRBJ2-7
d_call: -
v_call: TRBV15
clone_size: -
cdr3_length: 14

cdr3_nt: TGTGCCAGCAGCTTGATTGCCCCAGATTATTCCGCTGAAGCTTTCTTT
cdr3_aa: CASSLIAPDYSAEAFF
j_call: TRBJ1-1
d_call: -
v_call: TRBV5-6
clone_size: -
cdr3_length: 16

cdr3_nt: TGTGCCAGCGGGACAGGGGACGCAGATACGCAGTATTTT
cdr3_aa: CASGTGDADTQYF
j_call: TRBJ2-3
d_call: TRBD1
v_call: TRBV6-4
clone_size: few
cdr3_length: 13

cdr3_nt: TGCGCCAGCAGCGCTGGACTAGCGGGGCAGAGCTCCTACGAGCAGTACTTC
cdr3_aa: CASSAGLAGQSSYEQYF
j_call: TRBJ2-7
d_call: TRBD2
v_call: TRBV5-1
clone_size: -
cdr3_length: 17

cdr3_nt: TGCGCCAGCAGCTTGGTGGTGGGGGGGCATGGAGATACGCAGTATTTT
cdr3_aa: CASSLVVGGHGDTQYF
j_call: TRBJ2-3
d_call: -
v_call: TRBV5-1
clone_size: -
cdr3_length: 16

cdr3_nt: TGCGCCAGCAGTGGGACTTCCAGCGACCCTAAAACCAGCTCCTACGAGCAGTACTTC
cdr3_aa: CASSGTSSDPKTSSYEQYF
j_call: TRBJ2-7
d_call: -
v_call: TRBV5-1
clone_size: -
cdr3_length: 19

cdr3_nt: TGTGCCAGCAGCTCAACCACAGGGGGTGCCTACAATGAGCAGTTCTTC
cdr3_aa: CASSSTTGGAYNEQFF
j_call: TRBJ2-1
d_call: TRBD1
v_call: TRBV7-6
clone_size: -
cdr3_length: 16

cdr3_nt: TGCGCCAGCAGCCAAGATCCGGGGGGTGTAGGTCTTGGGAACACTGAAGCTTTCTTT
cdr3_aa: CASSQDPGGVGLGNTEAFF
j_call: TRBJ1-1
d_call: -
v_call: TRBV4-3
clone_size: -
cdr3_length: 19

cdr3_nt: TGTGCCAGCGAGGATGGGACAGCCTACAATGAGCAGTTCTTC
cdr3_aa: CASEDGTAYNEQFF
j_call: TRBJ2-1
d_call: TRBD1
v_call: TRBV6-1
clone_size: -
cdr3_length: 14

cdr3_nt: TGCGCCAGCAGGACTAGACAGGGGGTAAATCAGCCCCAGCATTTT
cdr3_aa: CASRTRQGVNQPQHF
j_call: TRBJ1-5
d_call: TRBD1
v_call: TRBV23-1
clone_size: -
cdr3_length: 15

cdr3_nt: TGTGCCAGCAGTTCCGGACAGGGAGGACAGCCCCAGCATTTT
cdr3_aa: CASSSGQGGQPQHF
j_call: TRBJ1-5
d_call: TRBD1
v_call: TRBV28
clone_size: few
cdr3_length: 14

cdr3_nt: TGTGCCAGCAGCGTAGTCTCGTCGGGGAATGAGCAGTTCTTC
cdr3_aa: CASSVVSSGNEQFF
j_call: TRBJ2-1
d_call: -
v_call: TRBV9
clone_size: few
cdr3_length: 14

cdr3_nt: TGTGCCAGCAGCTTAGCCCCCATGGCCTTCTACGAGCAGTACTTC
cdr3_aa: CASSLAPMAFYEQYF
j_call: TRBJ2-7
d_call: -
v_call: TRBV7-8
clone_size: -
cdr3_length: 15

cdr3_nt: TGCGCCAGCAGAGGGGAGGAAGATACGCAGTATTTT
cdr3_aa: CASRGEEDTQYF
j_call: TRBJ2-3
d_call: -
v_call: TRBV5-1
clone_size: once
cdr3_length: 12

cdr3_nt: TGTGCCAGTAGTTTTGGCCGGGACAGGGAACTCCAGCATTTT
cdr3_aa: CASSFGRDRELQHF
j_call: TRBJ1-5
d_call: TRBD1
v_call: TRBV19
clone_size: -
cdr3_length: 14